The 15 T cell receptor beta chains listed next were all sequenced from one sample in a study of blood T cell repertoires in COVID-19. Only in-frame clones appear in the TCRdb table, and some are missing; sequencing was by immunoSEQ multiplex PCR. The sample contains a few hundred thousand clones, 65% to 90% of which appear only once. What was sequenced was peripheral blood. Source of these receptors: a human donor in a cohort sampled during active COVID-19.

This clone appeared once. V usage is TRBV13 and J usage is TRBJ2-7; 7 bases align to TRBD2. The length of the CDR3 is 15 residues. Trimming cost V 2 bases and J 2 bases; bases outside gene matches: 6. CDR1 PRHDT and CDR2 FYEKMQ come from the germline V gene (reference sequence). CDR3 in DNA: TGTGCCAGCAGCTTAAGTCTAGCGGTAACCTACGAGCAGTACTTC. Its translation is CASSLSLAVTYEQYF.

This chain connects TRBV4-1 to TRBJ2-5; 10 nucleotides match TRBD2. The CDR3 length is 17 residues. The trim removed 0 bases at V and 4 bases at J, leaving 8 bases unmatched. CDR1 is MGHRA and CDR2 is YSYEKL in the germline V gene. The CDR3 reads CASSQELTSGFRETQYF. For the CDR3, the DNA is TGCGCCAGCAGCCAAGAGTTGACTAGCGGGTTTAGAGAGACCCAGTACTTC.

The chain is built from TRBV29-1 and TRBJ2-5, with TRBD2 matching 8 bases. Germline assignment: CDR1 SQVTM and CDR2 ANQGSEA. This CDR3 comprises 10 residues. V was pared by 5 bases and J by 7 bases, with 0 bases of the junction left unmatched. The CDR3 DNA follows: TGCAGCGTTCGGGAGGGGACCCAGTACTTC. This encodes CSVREGTQYF.

The chain is built from TRBV13 and TRBJ2-7, with a possible D match to TRBD2 (5 bases). This CDR3 comprises 12 residues. Trimming shortened V by 4 bases and J by 4 bases, and 8 bases separated the two germline ends. The germline gives CDR1 PRHDT, CDR2 FYEKMQ (reference sequence). The CDR3 coding sequence is TGTGCCAGCAGCTCCTTAGCGTACGAGCAGTACTTC. Translation gives CASSSLAYEQYF. Complete variable domain (other parts from reference TRBV13 and TRBJ2-7): AAGVIQSPRHLIKEKRETATLKCYPIPRHDTVYWYQQGPGQDPQFLISFYEKMQSDKGSIPDRFSAQQFSDYHSELNMSSLELGDSALYFCASSSLAYEQYFGPGTRLTVT.

The rearrangement joins TRBV4-1 to TRBJ2-1, with D perhaps TRBD1 (5 bases). Germline V CDR1 and CDR2: MGHRA, YSYEKL. V shed 0 bases and J shed 0 bases, with 9 bases lying between them. The CDR3 totals 16 residues. The CDR3 is CASSQERQSSYNEQFF. The CDR3 DNA follows: TGCGCCAGCAGCCAAGAGAGACAGTCCTCCTACAATGAGCAGTTCTTC.

This clone showed up just once. The J gene is TRBJ2-2, the V gene TRBV3-1 (or the pseudogene TRBV3-2); a possible D gene is TRBD2 (6 bases). Per the germline V gene, CDR1 is LGHDT and CDR2 is YNNKEL (reference sequence). Trimming stripped 3 bases from V and 5 bases from J, with 13 bases between. The CDR3 is 15 amino acids. The CDR3 sequence is CASSHAIAGTGELFF. The CDR3 region has the DNA TGTGCCAGCAGCCATGCCATCGCGGGGACCGGGGAGCTGTTTTTT.

J is TRBJ2-3 and V is TRBV9, with D possibly matching TRBD1 (6 bases). V was trimmed by 7 bases and J by 2 bases, leaving 20 bases between them. The CDR3 contains 16 residues. The germline V gene has CDR1 SGDLS and CDR2 YYNGEE. The CDR3 DNA is TGTGCCAGCGCGGAAATACAGGGATCGTTCACAGATACGCAGTATTTT. As protein: CASAEIQGSFTDTQYF.

For the CDR3, the DNA is TGTGCCAGCAGCTTGGCCGGGACTAGCGGTCAGAATGAGCAGTTCTTC. Encoded protein: CASSLAGTSGQNEQFF. The chain employs TRBV7-2 and TRBJ2-1, with 11 bases that match TRBD2. Losses at the gene ends were 3 bases for V and 7 bases for J; bases not matched to a gene: 8. Germline V gives CDR1 SGHTA, CDR2 FQGNSA. The CDR3 totals 16 residues.

This clone was recorded a few times. V usage is TRBV18 and J usage is TRBJ2-5, with D perhaps TRBD2 (6 bases). The germline V and J ends were trimmed by 3 bases and 5 bases, with 16 bases remaining between them. Germline assignment: CDR1 KGHSH and CDR2 LQKENI. The CDR3 is 15 amino acids. The CDR3 region is CASSPVPGSGETQYF. CDR3 coding DNA: TGTGCCAGCTCACCCGTCCCCGGGAGTGGGGAGACCCAGTACTTC.

The chain links TRBV28 to TRBJ1-3; 7 bases align to TRBD1. Germline CDR1 MDHEN, CDR2 SYDVKM. V shed 4 bases, J shed 4 bases, and the junction held 7 bases outside the gene matches. This CDR3 is 15 amino acids long. CDR3 sequence reads: CASSSPTGLGNTIYF. CDR3 DNA sequence: TGTGCCAGCAGTTCCCCGACAGGGTTAGGAAACACCATATATTTT.

The V and J genes are TRBV6-6 and TRBJ2-7, with TRBD1 matching over 10 bases. Germline loops: CDR1 MNHNY, CDR2 SVGAGI (reference sequence). With V trimmed by 5 bases and J by 2 bases, 3 bases remained unmatched. The CDR3 is 14 amino acids. CDR3 sequence reads: CASSTGTGAYEQYF. For the CDR3, the DNA is TGTGCCAGCAGTACCGGGACAGGGGCCTACGAGCAGTACTTC.

The rearrangement joins TRBV4-1 to TRBJ1-1; weak D call: TRBD1 (6 bases). The CDR3 is 15 amino acids. V lost 3 bases, J lost 5 bases, and 16 bases lay in between. Per germline, CDR1 MGHRA and CDR2 YSYEKL. The CDR3 bases are TGCGCCAGCAGCCATGGAATGACAGGTCCGACTGAAGCTTTCTTT. Protein: CASSHGMTGPTEAFF.

A few counts support this clone. The chain combines TRBV5-1 with TRBJ1-4; 7 bases agree with TRBD1. There are 14 residues in the CDR3. The junction had 0 bases not matched to a gene; V was cut back by 0 bases and J by 4 bases. Looked up from germline, CDR1 is SGHRS and CDR2 is YFSETQ. Here the CDR3 DNA reads TGCGCCAGCAGCTTGGGACAGGGTAATGAAAAACTGTTTTTT. It yields the protein CASSLGQGNEKLFF.

The chain recombines TRBV4-2 with TRBJ2-3; 8 bases match TRBD2. CDR3 length: 17 amino acids. V was clipped by 0 bases and J by 2 bases; unmatched bases: 7. Germline-derived CDR1 and CDR2 are LGHNA and YNFKEQ. The CDR3 region is CASSQDLAGTNTDTQYF. The CDR3 DNA follows: TGTGCCAGCAGCCAAGACTTAGCGGGAACCAACACAGATACGCAGTATTTT.

V and J are TRBV7-6 and TRBJ1-1; possibly TRBD1 for D (5 bases). V lost 1 base and J 2 bases, leaving 11 bases between the germline ends. The germline V gene has CDR1 SGHVS and CDR2 FNYEAQ. CDR3 length: 15 amino acids. This CDR3 is CASSLELGLNTEAFF. As DNA, the CDR3 is TGTGCCAGCAGCTTAGAACTGGGACTAAACACTGAAGCTTTCTTT.